The sequence of this TCR beta chain was determined in a study of breast tumors, draining lymph nodes, adjacent tissues. MiXCR was run by TCRdb on the multiplex PCR reads, yielding one entry per CDR3 protein. This table holds under 80,000 distinct CDR3 sequences, 43% found once. This clonotype was seen more than once but under ten times. CDR1 SGDLS and CDR2 YYNGEE come from the germline V gene. The CDR3 is 12 amino acids. The receptor was isolated from a female donor with breast cancer. Some clones in this sample may be carry-over from other donors' samples. Sequencing was performed on breast tumor tissue. The chain uses TRBV9 and TRBJ2-1; no clear D gene. CDR3 residues: CAKSVSNNEQFF. The CDR3 nucleotides read TGTGCTAAATCGGTCAGCAACAATGAGCAGTTCTTC.